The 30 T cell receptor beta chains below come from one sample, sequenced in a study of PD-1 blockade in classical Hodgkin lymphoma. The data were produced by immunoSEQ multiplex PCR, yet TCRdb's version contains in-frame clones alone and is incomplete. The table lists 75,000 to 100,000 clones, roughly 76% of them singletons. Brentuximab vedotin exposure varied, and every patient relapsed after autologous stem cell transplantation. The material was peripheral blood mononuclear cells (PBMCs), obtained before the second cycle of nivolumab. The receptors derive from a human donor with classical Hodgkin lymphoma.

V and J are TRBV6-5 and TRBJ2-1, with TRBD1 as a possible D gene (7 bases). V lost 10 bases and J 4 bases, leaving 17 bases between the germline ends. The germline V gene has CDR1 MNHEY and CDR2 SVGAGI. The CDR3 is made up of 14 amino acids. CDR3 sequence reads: CATRGWGVYNEQFF. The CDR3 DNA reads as TGTGCCACCAGGGGGTGGGGGGTTTACAATGAGCAGTTCTTC.

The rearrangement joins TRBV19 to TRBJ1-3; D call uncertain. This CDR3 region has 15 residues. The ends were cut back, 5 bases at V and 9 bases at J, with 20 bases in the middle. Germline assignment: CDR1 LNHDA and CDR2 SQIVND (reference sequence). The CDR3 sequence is CASSDHWVSGGTIYF. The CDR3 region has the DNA TGTGCCAGTAGTGACCATTGGGTTAGCGGTGGCACCATATATTTT.

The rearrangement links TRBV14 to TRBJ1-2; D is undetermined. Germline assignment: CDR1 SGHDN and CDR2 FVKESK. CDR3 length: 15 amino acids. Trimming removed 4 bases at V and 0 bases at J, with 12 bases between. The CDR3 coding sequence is TGTGCCAGCAGCCCCCTGCTCGGGTCTAACTATGGCTACACCTTC. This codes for CASSPLLGSNYGYTF.

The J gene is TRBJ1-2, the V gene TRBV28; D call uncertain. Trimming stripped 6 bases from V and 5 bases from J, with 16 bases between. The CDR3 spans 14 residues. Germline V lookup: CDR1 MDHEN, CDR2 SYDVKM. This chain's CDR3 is CASRETYQTYGYTF. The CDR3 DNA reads TGTGCCAGCAGGGAGACCTATCAAACATATGGCTACACCTTC.

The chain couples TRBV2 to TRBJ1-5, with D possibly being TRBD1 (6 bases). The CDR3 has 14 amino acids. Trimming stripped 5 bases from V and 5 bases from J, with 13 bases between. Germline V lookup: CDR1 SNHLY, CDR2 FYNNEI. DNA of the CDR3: TGTGCCAGCAGTACTAGGGGGAGAGATCAGCCCCAGCATTTT. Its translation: CASSTRGRDQPQHF.

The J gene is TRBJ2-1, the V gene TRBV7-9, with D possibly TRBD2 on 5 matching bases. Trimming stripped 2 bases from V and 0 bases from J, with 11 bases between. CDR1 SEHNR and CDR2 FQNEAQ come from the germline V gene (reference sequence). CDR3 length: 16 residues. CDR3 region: CASSLWLAGSYNEQFF. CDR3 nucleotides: TGTGCCAGCAGCTTATGGCTAGCAGGCTCCTACAATGAGCAGTTCTTC.

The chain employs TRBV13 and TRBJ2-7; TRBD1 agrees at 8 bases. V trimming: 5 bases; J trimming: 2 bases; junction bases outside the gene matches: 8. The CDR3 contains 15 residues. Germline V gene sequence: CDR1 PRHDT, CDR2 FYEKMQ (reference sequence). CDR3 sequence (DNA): TGTGCCAGCAGCCCGATCGGACAGGGCCCCTACGAGCAGTACTTC. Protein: CASSPIGQGPYEQYF.

CDR3 DNA sequence: TGTGCCAGCAGTGAGCTCCATGAGCAGTTCTTC. This sequence encodes CASSELHEQFF. The chain combines TRBV25-1 with TRBJ2-1; no definite D call. V was shortened by 3 bases and J by 8 bases, with 5 bases between the two germline ends. Germline CDR1 is MGHDK and CDR2 is SYGVNS. This CDR3 contains 11 residues.

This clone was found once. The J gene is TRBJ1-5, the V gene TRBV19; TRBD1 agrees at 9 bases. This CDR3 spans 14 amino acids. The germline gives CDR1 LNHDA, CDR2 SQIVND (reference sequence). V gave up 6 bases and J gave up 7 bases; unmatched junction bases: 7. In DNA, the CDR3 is TGTGCCAGTAGCCAGGGACAGGGAGGCCAGCCCCAGCATTTT. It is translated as CASSQGQGGQPQHF.

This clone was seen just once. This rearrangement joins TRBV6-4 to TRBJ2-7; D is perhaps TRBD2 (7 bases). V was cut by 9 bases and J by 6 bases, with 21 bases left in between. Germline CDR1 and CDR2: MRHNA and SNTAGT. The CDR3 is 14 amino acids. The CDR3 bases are TGTGCCAGTTCGACGGGACATGGACTAGGCGAGCAGTACTTC. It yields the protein CASSTGHGLGEQYF.

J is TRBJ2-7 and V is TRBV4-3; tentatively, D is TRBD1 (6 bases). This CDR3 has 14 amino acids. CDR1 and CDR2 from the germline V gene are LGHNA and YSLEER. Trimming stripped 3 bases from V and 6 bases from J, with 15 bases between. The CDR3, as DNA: TGCGCCAGCAGCCACACACAGGGTTCGGGCGAGCAGTACTTC. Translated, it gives CASSHTQGSGEQYF.

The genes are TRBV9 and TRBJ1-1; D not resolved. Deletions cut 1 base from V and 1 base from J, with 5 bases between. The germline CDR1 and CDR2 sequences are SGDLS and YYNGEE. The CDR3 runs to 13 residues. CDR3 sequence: CASSVSRNTEAFF. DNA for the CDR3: TGTGCCAGCAGCGTATCGAGGAACACTGAAGCTTTCTTT.

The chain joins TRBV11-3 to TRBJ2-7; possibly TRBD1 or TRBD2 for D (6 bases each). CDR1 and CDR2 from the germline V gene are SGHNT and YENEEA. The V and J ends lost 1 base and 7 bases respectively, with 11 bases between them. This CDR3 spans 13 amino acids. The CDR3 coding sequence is TGTGCCAGCAGCTTAGGGGGGGCCGGTGAGCAGTACTTC. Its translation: CASSLGGAGEQYF.

This CDR3 is CASSIVSGLGTGELFF. The CDR3 bases are TGTGCCAGTAGTATAGTTAGCGGATTGGGCACCGGGGAGCTGTTTTTT. J is TRBJ2-2 and V is TRBV19; D may be TRBD2 (6 bases). Deletions cut 1 base from V and 4 bases from J, with 13 bases between. Germline V gene sequence: CDR1 LNHDA, CDR2 SQIVND (reference sequence). This CDR3 has 16 residues.

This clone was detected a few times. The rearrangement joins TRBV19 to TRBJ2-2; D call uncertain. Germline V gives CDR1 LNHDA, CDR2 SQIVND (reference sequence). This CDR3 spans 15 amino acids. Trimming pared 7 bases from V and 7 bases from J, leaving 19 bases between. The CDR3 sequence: CASKEVSLSGGELFF. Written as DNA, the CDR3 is TGTGCCAGTAAAGAAGTCAGCCTGTCGGGCGGGGAGCTGTTTTTT.

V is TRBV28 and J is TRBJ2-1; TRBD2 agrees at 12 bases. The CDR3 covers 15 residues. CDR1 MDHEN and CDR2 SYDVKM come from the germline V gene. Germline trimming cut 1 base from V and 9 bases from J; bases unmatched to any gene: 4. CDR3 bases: TGTGCCAGCAGTTTATCTCTAGCGGGAGGGCGTGAGCAGTTCTTC. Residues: CASSLSLAGGREQFF. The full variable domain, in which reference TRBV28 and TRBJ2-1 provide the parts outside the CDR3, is DVKVTQSSRYLVKRTGEKVFLECVQDMDHENMFWYRQDPGLGLRLIYFSYDVKMKEKGDIPEGYSVSREKKERFSLILESASTNQTSMYLCASSLSLAGGREQFFGPGTRLTVL.

In DNA, the CDR3 is TGTGCCAGCAGTGACGGACTAGCGGGGGCGGGCCGAGAGACCCAGTACTTC. Its protein product is CASSDGLAGAGRETQYF. V usage is TRBV2 and J usage is TRBJ2-5; 13 bases line up with TRBD2. This CDR3 has 17 residues. V was clipped by 3 bases and J by 4 bases; unmatched bases: 8. Per germline, CDR1 SNHLY and CDR2 FYNNEI.

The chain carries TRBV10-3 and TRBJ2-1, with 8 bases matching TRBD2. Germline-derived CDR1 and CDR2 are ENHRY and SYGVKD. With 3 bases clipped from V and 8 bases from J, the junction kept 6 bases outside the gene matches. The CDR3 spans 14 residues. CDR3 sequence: CAISDLPGLDEQFF. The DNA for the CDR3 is TGTGCCATCAGTGACCTACCGGGACTAGATGAGCAGTTCTTC.

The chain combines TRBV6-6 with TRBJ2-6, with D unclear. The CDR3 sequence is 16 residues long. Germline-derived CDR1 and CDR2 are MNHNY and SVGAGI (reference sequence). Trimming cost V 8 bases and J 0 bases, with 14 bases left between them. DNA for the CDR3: TGTGCCAGCCTTTACGGAACGATCTCTGGGGCCAACGTCCTGACTTTC. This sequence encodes CASLYGTISGANVLTF.

The CDR3 DNA reads as TGCGCCAGCAGCTCGGGCCTTGGGCCTGGTGAAGCTTTCTTT. It encodes CASSSGLGPGEAFF. The chain combines TRBV5-1 with TRBJ1-1; D gene ambiguous. The CDR3 runs to 14 residues. V lost 3 bases and J 7 bases, leaving 16 bases between the germline ends. CDR1 SGHRS and CDR2 YFSETQ come from the germline V gene.

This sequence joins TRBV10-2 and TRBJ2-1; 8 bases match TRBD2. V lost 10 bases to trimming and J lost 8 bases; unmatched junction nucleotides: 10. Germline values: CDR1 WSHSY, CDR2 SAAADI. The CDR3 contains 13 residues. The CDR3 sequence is CAIEPSGSDEQFF. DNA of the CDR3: TGCGCCATCGAACCCAGCGGGAGCGATGAGCAGTTCTTC.

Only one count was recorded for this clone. The CDR3 loop reads CASSSRGVAGRNQPQHF. The CDR3 DNA sequence: TGTGCCAGCAGCTCTAGAGGGGTGGCGGGACGGAATCAGCCCCAGCATTTT. This sequence joins TRBV7-2 and TRBJ1-5, with D tentatively TRBD1 (5 bases). The germline V and J ends were trimmed by 4 bases and 4 bases, with 20 bases remaining between them. Germline CDR1 SGHTA, CDR2 FQGNSA. This CDR3 comprises 17 residues.

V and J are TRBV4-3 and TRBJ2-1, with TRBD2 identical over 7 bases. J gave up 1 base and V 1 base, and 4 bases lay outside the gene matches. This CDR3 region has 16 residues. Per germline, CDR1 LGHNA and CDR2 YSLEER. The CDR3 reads CASSQGPSGSYNEQFF. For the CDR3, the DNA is TGCGCCAGCAGCCAAGGTCCTAGCGGATCCTACAATGAGCAGTTCTTC.

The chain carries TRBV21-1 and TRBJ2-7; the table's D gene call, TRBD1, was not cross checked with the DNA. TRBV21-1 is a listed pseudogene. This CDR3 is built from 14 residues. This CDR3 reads CASNFRDLPYEQYF. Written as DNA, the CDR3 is TGTGCCAGCAACTTCAGGGATTTGCCCTACGAGCAGTACTTC.

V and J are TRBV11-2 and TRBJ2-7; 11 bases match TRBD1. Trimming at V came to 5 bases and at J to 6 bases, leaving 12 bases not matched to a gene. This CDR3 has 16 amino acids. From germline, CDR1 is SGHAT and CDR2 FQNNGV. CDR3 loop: CASSPGPGTGGPEQYF. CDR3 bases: TGTGCCAGCAGCCCAGGACCCGGGACAGGGGGGCCCGAGCAGTACTTC.

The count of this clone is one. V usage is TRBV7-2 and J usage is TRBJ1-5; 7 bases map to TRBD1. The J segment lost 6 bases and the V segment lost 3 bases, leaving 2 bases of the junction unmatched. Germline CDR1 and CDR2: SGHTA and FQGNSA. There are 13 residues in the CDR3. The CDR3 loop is CASSFRGGQPQHF. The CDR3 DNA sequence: TGTGCCAGCAGCTTCAGGGGGGGTCAGCCCCAGCATTTT.

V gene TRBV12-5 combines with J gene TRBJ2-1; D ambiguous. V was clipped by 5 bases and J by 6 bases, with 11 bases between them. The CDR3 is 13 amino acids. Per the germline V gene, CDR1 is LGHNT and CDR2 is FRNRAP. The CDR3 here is CASGRRLVNEQFF. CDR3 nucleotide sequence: TGTGCTAGTGGTCGCCGGTTGGTCAATGAGCAGTTCTTC.

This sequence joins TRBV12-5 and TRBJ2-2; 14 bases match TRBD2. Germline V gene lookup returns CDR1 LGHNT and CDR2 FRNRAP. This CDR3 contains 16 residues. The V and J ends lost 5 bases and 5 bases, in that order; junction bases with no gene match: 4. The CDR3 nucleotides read TGTGCTAGTGGTCAGGGACTAGCGGGAGAAACCGGGGAGCTGTTTTTT. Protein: CASGQGLAGETGELFF.

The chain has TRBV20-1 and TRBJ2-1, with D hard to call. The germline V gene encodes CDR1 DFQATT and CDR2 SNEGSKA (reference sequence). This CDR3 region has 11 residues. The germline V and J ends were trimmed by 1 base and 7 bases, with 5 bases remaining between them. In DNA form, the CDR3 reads TGCAGTGCTAGAGGCCCGAATGAGCAGTTCTTC. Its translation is CSARGPNEQFF.

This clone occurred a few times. This CDR3 reads CASSPLGDEQFF. DNA for the CDR3: TGTGCCAGCTCACCCTTGGGCGATGAGCAGTTCTTC. This chain uses TRBV18 with TRBJ2-1; D gene ambiguous. In germline, CDR1 is KGHSH, CDR2 LQKENI. V gave up 3 bases and J gave up 8 bases, with 8 bases separating them. The length of the CDR3 is 12 residues. The whole variable domain, filled in from reference TRBV18 and TRBJ2-1, reads NAGVMQNPRHLVRRRGQEARLRCSPMKGHSHVYWYRQLPEEGLKFMVYLQKENIIDESGMPKERFSAEFPKEGPSILRIQQVVRGDSAAYFCASSPLGDEQFFGPGTRLTVL.